The T cell receptor (beta chain) described here comes from a study of blood T cell repertoires in COVID-19. Across the whole study: Acute-phase and convalescent COVID-19 samples originated in the United States, Italy and Spain. Nucleic acid was either cDNA or gDNA, and it came from T cells, B-cell-depleted T cells, or PBMCs.

Original processing methods: Estimates of nucleated cell counts were drawn from the amplification of reference gene primers. Generated by immunoSEQ multiplex PCR, the TCRdb table keeps only in-frame clones and is missing some. D and trimming come from the DNA, and the V and J calls and clone size come from that table. The data hold over 250,000 clones, with approximately 91% observed a single time. J gave up 6 bases and V 6 bases, and 8 bases lay outside the gene matches. The CDR3 has 14 residues. Germline V gene lookup returns CDR1 MNHNY and CDR2 SVGAGI (reference sequence). The source of this sequence is a man in his forties or fifties with acute or convalescent COVID-19. Sequencing input: peripheral blood. J is TRBJ2-1 and V is TRBV6-6; 7 nucleotides align to TRBD1. The CDR3 coding sequence is TGTGCCAGCAGCCGGGACAGAGACCTCAATGAGCAGTTCTTC. Protein sequence: CASSRDRDLNEQFF.